Listed here are 32 T cell receptor beta chains from one sample, sequenced in a study of cytomegalovirus exposure and HLA in healthy donors (dated by TCRdb to the late 2010s). Receptors were amplified or captured by the immunoSEQ multiplex PCR assay. Held by TCRdb, this immuneACCESS table contains in-frame sequences only and omits some clones. Under half of the omission traces to an unresolved V gene where checked; the cause of the rest is unknown. The sample has over 150,000 clones on record, about 86% of them singletons. Around 2.1% of the sample goes to the ten largest clones. Sequenced: PBMCs. All receptors derive from a human donor in good health.

The V and J genes are TRBV27 and TRBJ2-1, with D perhaps TRBD1 (6 bases). V lost 7 bases to trimming and J lost 12 bases, with 22 bases between them. The V gene's germline CDR1 is MNHEY and CDR2 SMNVEV (reference sequence). The CDR3 is made up of 14 amino acids. CDR3 protein: CASTRGRQGFVQFF. The CDR3 DNA is TGTGCCAGCACCCGGGGCCGGCAGGGGTTCGTGCAGTTCTTC.

The chain uses TRBV7-2 and TRBJ2-7; 9 positions match TRBD2. There are 14 residues in the CDR3. Germline CDR1 and CDR2: SGHTA and FQGNSA. V lost 6 bases and J lost 3; bases outside the gene matches: 6. The chain's CDR3 is CASRPAGGNYEQYF. CDR3 in DNA: TGTGCCAGCAGGCCAGCGGGGGGAAACTACGAGCAGTACTTC.

The chain has TRBV6-6 and TRBJ1-4, with D unresolved. The CDR3 is made up of 16 amino acids. Germline V gene lookup returns CDR1 MNHNY and CDR2 SVGAGI (reference sequence). V lost 0 bases to trimming and J lost 11 bases, with 19 bases between them. In nucleotides, the CDR3 is TGTGCCAGCAGTTACTCGACTTCTGGGGTGCAGCGGAAACTGTTTTTT. Translated, it gives CASSYSTSGVQRKLFF.

The chain joins TRBV7-8 to TRBJ2-5; D remains unclear. V gave up 1 base and J gave up 1 base, with 7 bases separating them. The CDR3 is made up of 14 amino acids. The germline gives CDR1 SGHVS, CDR2 FQNEAQ. The CDR3 here is CASSLGGFQETQYF. DNA for the CDR3: TGTGCCAGCAGCTTAGGCGGTTTCCAAGAGACCCAGTACTTC. Full variable domain (outside the CDR3, taken from reference TRBV7-8 and TRBJ2-5): GAGVSQSPRYKVAKRGQDVALRCDPISGHVSLFWYQQALGQGPEFLTYFQNEAQLDKSGLPSDRFFAERPEGSVSTLKIQRTQQEDSAVYLCASSLGGFQETQYFGPGTRLLVL.

This chain joins TRBV9 and TRBJ1-2, with a tentative D call TRBD1 (5 bases). Trimming stripped 2 bases from V and 5 bases from J, with 13 bases between. The germline CDR1 and CDR2 sequences are SGDLS and YYNGEE. The CDR3 consists of 14 residues. The CDR3 DNA follows: TGTGCCAGCAGCGTTTACGACGGGACTTATGGCTACACCTTC. It translates to CASSVYDGTYGYTF. Drawing the rest from reference TRBV9 and TRBJ1-2, the complete variable domain is DSGVTQTPKHLITATGQRVTLRCSPRSGDLSVYWYQQSLDQGLQFLIQYYNGEERAKGNILERFSAQQFPDLHSELNLSSLELGDSALYFCASSVYDGTYGYTFGSGTRLTVV.

The gene calls are TRBV19 and TRBJ2-5; tentative D call: TRBD2 (7 bases). The CDR3 runs 17 residues. V lost 5 bases, J lost 4 bases, and 23 bases lay in between. Germline assignment: CDR1 LNHDA and CDR2 SQIVND (reference sequence). The CDR3 nucleotides are TGTGCCAGTAGTCCAAGGGGAGGGGGTAATGGGATAGAGACCCAGTACTTC. Protein: CASSPRGGGNGIETQYF.

This clone was recorded a few times. The J gene is TRBJ2-1, the V gene TRBV19, with 9 positions matching TRBD1. CDR1 is LNHDA and CDR2 is SQIVND in the germline V gene (reference sequence). J lost 5 bases, V lost 6 bases, and 11 bases had no gene match. The CDR3 spans 16 residues. The CDR3 is CASSRDRDRVNNEQFF. As DNA, the CDR3 is TGTGCCAGTAGCAGGGACCGGGACAGGGTAAACAATGAGCAGTTCTTC.

The chain uses TRBV4-1 and TRBJ2-2; the match to TRBD1 covers 9 bases. Germline trimming cut 5 bases from V and 2 bases from J; bases unmatched to any gene: 12. From germline, CDR1 is MGHRA and CDR2 YSYEKL. CDR3 length: 18 residues. The CDR3 region has the DNA TGCGCCAGCAGCTCGCACAGGGGGCGGGCGACCAACACCGGGGAGCTGTTTTTT. Encoded protein: CASSSHRGRATNTGELFF.

V usage is TRBV29-1 and J usage is TRBJ1-2; D call uncertain. The germline CDR1 and CDR2 sequences are SQVTM and ANQGSEA. This CDR3 comprises 13 residues. The germline V and J ends were trimmed by 3 bases and 4 bases, with 12 bases remaining between them. This CDR3 reads CSVDGANSYGYTF. The DNA for the CDR3 is TGCAGCGTTGACGGTGCAAACTCCTATGGCTACACCTTC.

This chain uses TRBV7-8 with TRBJ1-2, with TRBD1 as a possible D gene (6 bases). This CDR3 is 15 amino acids long. Trimming left V 1 base short and J 5 bases short, with 14 bases between. Germline values: CDR1 SGHVS, CDR2 FQNEAQ. CDR3 residues: CASSLDSRGKYGYTF. Written as DNA, the CDR3 is TGTGCCAGCAGCTTAGATTCCAGGGGAAAGTATGGCTACACCTTC.

CDR3 DNA: TGCGCCAGCAGCTTGTCTGCTAGCGGGAGAGACAGTGAGCAGTTCTTC. Translation gives CASSLSASGRDSEQFF. This chain joins TRBV5-1 and TRBJ2-1, with 10 bases lining up with TRBD2. This CDR3 has 16 residues. The J segment lost 9 bases and the V segment lost 1 base, leaving 10 bases of the junction unmatched. Germline V gene data show CDR1 as SGHRS and CDR2 as YFSETQ.

The chain employs TRBV7-6 and TRBJ2-1; TRBD2 might be the D (6 bases). CDR3 length: 16 residues. V lost 4 bases and J 4 bases, leaving 17 bases between the germline ends. The germline CDR1 and CDR2 sequences are SGHVS and FNYEAQ. The CDR3 is CASSSPEGNSYNEQFF. The CDR3 DNA reads TGTGCCAGCAGCTCCCCGGAGGGGAATAGTTACAATGAGCAGTTCTTC.

The V call is TRBV13, the J call TRBJ2-3; D is unresolved. The length of the CDR3 is 14 residues. Germline lookup yields CDR1 PRHDT and CDR2 FYEKMQ (reference sequence). Trimming took 3 bases from V and 2 from J, leaving 9 bases between them. CDR3 protein: CASSFFVSTDTQYF. CDR3 coding DNA: TGTGCCAGCAGCTTCTTCGTGTCCACAGATACGCAGTATTTT.

The chain carries TRBV19 and TRBJ1-6, with 8 bases that match TRBD1. The V gene's germline CDR1 is LNHDA and CDR2 SQIVND (reference sequence). Unmatched junction bases numbered 6, after V lost 3 bases and J lost 2 bases. The CDR3 has 17 residues. In nucleotides, the CDR3 is TGTGCCAGTAGTATTGCGGCAGGGGGCGCCTATAATTCACCCCTCCACTTT. It specifies CASSIAAGGAYNSPLHF.

This chain joins TRBV29-1 and TRBJ1-4; 7 bases agree with TRBD1. Per germline, CDR1 SQVTM and CDR2 ANQGSEA. This CDR3 has 14 amino acids. With V trimmed by 1 base and J by 7 bases, 6 bases remained unmatched. The CDR3 is CSVEGRGFAEKLFF. The CDR3 DNA sequence: TGCAGCGTTGAAGGCAGGGGGTTTGCTGAAAAACTGTTTTTT. Filled out from reference TRBV29-1 and TRBJ1-4, the complete variable domain reads SAVISQKPSRDICQRGTSLTIQCQVDSQVTMMFWYRQQPGQSLTLIATANQGSEATYESGFVIDKFPISRPNLTFSTLTVSNMSPEDSSIYLCSVEGRGFAEKLFFGSGTQLSVL.

This clone was detected once. The rearrangement uses TRBV18 and TRBJ2-1; D might be TRBD1 (5 bases). The V end was cut by 6 bases, the J end by 9 bases, with 12 bases between. This CDR3 contains 12 residues. The germline gives CDR1 KGHSH, CDR2 LQKENI. CDR3 nucleotide sequence: TGTGCCAGCTCCACCGCTCAGGGTGAGCAGTTCTTC. This encodes CASSTAQGEQFF.

The chain couples TRBV11-2 to TRBJ1-2; TRBD1 is a possible D gene (5 bases). Germline lookup yields CDR1 SGHAT and CDR2 FQNNGV. The CDR3 length is 15 residues. With 6 bases removed from V and 8 bases from J, the gap between germline ends came to 22 bases. The DNA of the CDR3 is TGTGCCAGCAGGGGACTGAGGGAAGGGCAGAGGGGCTACACCTTC. Its protein is CASRGLREGQRGYTF.

The chain combines TRBV6-1 with TRBJ1-4; 8 nucleotides line up with TRBD1. CDR3 size: 14 residues. CDR1 and CDR2 (germline): MNHNS, SASEGT. After removal of 8 bases from V and 5 bases from J, the junction contained 7 bases not matched to a gene. CDR3 in amino acids: CASGSQGENEKLFF. As DNA, the CDR3 is TGTGCCAGCGGATCACAGGGGGAAAATGAAAAACTGTTTTTT.

The rearrangement uses TRBV27 and TRBJ2-7, with D possibly being TRBD1 (5 bases). V lost 0 bases and J 1 base, leaving 7 bases between the germline ends. The CDR3 has 14 residues. Germline V lookup: CDR1 MNHEY, CDR2 SMNVEV (reference sequence). This chain's CDR3 is CASSLSQGSYEQYF. The CDR3, as DNA: TGTGCCAGCAGTTTATCGCAGGGTTCCTACGAGCAGTACTTC.

CDR3 protein: CASSSDRVAEAFF. The CDR3 nucleotides read TGTGCCAGCAGCTCAGACAGGGTTGCTGAAGCTTTCTTT. The chain combines TRBV11-1 with TRBJ1-1; 7 bases agree with TRBD1. The CDR3 contains 13 residues. Germline CDR1 reads SGHAT; CDR2 reads FQDESV (reference sequence). V dropped 4 bases and J dropped 6; count of bases not matched to a gene: 5.

This chain connects TRBV11-2 to TRBJ2-1, with 9 nucleotides matching TRBD2. J was trimmed by 1 base and V by 3 bases; bases with no gene match: 1. Per the germline V gene, CDR1 is SGHAT and CDR2 is FQNNGV. CDR3 length: 15 amino acids. CDR3 DNA: TGTGCCAGCAGCTTGACTAGCGGATCCTACAATGAGCAGTTCTTC. As protein: CASSLTSGSYNEQFF.

The V gene is TRBV30, the J gene TRBJ1-1; D not resolved. Per germline, CDR1 GTSNPN and CDR2 SVGIG (reference sequence). CDR3 length: 14 residues. The ends were cut back, 4 bases at V and 4 bases at J, with 16 bases in the middle. CDR3 sequence reads: CAWKAGMVGTEAFF. Written as DNA, the CDR3 is TGTGCCTGGAAGGCGGGGATGGTCGGCACTGAAGCTTTCTTT. Variable domain in full (rest from reference TRBV30 and TRBJ1-1): SQTIHQWPATLVQPVGSPLSLECTVEGTSNPNLYWYRQAAGRGLQLLFYSVGIGQISSEVPQNLSASRPQDRQFILSSKKLLLSDSGFYLCAWKAGMVGTEAFFGQGTRLTVV.

The V gene is TRBV2, the J gene TRBJ1-5, with D perhaps matching TRBD1 (5 bases). The CDR3 covers 15 residues. Looked up from germline, CDR1 is SNHLY and CDR2 is FYNNEI. V was trimmed by 6 bases and J by 0 bases, leaving 12 bases between them. CDR3: CASSDRTLSNQPQHF. For the CDR3, the DNA is TGTGCCAGCAGCGATCGGACACTTAGCAATCAGCCCCAGCATTTT.

This clone was seen more than once but under ten times. The chain uses TRBV19 and TRBJ2-7; 7 bases are shared with TRBD1. Per germline, CDR1 LNHDA and CDR2 SQIVND (reference sequence). CDR3 length equals 13 residues. V gave up 4 bases and J gave up 1 base; unmatched junction bases: 1. The CDR3 DNA is TGTGCCAGTAGTAAGGGACAGTCCTACGAGCAGTACTTC. Protein product: CASSKGQSYEQYF.

The DNA for the CDR3 is TGTGCCAGCAGCCACGACAACGTACTCTACGAGCAGTACTTC. As protein: CASSHDNVLYEQYF. The chain carries TRBV14 and TRBJ2-7; D unresolved. The germline V and J ends were trimmed by 3 bases and 3 bases, with 12 bases remaining between them. The CDR3 runs to 14 residues. Germline CDR1 and CDR2: SGHDN and FVKESK.

This chain links TRBV13 with TRBJ2-7; 9 nucleotides align to TRBD2. The junction had 11 bases not matched to a gene; V was cut back by 0 bases and J by 5 bases. From germline, CDR1 is PRHDT and CDR2 FYEKMQ (reference sequence). The CDR3 length is 17 residues. For the CDR3, the DNA is TGTGCCAGCAGCTTAGGGTTTAGCGGGAGAGCCCATGACGAGCAGTACTTC. Its translation is CASSLGFSGRAHDEQYF.

The chain links TRBV4-1 to TRBJ1-4; no clear D. From germline, CDR1 is MGHRA and CDR2 YSYEKL. The CDR3 is 17 amino acids. V shed 0 bases and J shed 8 bases, with 19 bases lying between them. The CDR3 region is CASSQDSMSGAGEKLFF. The CDR3 DNA is TGCGCCAGCAGCCAAGATTCTATGTCGGGAGCGGGGGAAAAACTGTTTTTT.

V and J are TRBV7-3 and TRBJ2-2, with 8 bases matching TRBD2. V gave up 2 bases and J gave up 0 bases; unmatched junction bases: 2. The germline V gene encodes CDR1 SGHTA and CDR2 FQGTGA. The CDR3 runs to 16 residues. DNA of the CDR3: TGTGCCAGCAGCTTACAGGGACTAGCGAACACCGGGGAGCTGTTTTTT. It translates to CASSLQGLANTGELFF.

V usage is TRBV30 and J usage is TRBJ1-1, with D possibly being TRBD1 (5 bases). Trimming took off 0 bases at V and 9 bases at J, with 8 bases between the two ends. This CDR3 region has 11 residues. The germline gives CDR1 GTSNPN, CDR2 SVGIG (reference sequence). The CDR3 loop reads CAWSVAGKAFF. CDR3 nucleotides: TGTGCCTGGAGTGTAGCAGGGAAAGCTTTCTTT.

This chain joins TRBV4-1 and TRBJ2-3; maybe TRBD1 (5 bases). V shed 4 bases and J shed 6 bases, with 11 bases lying between them. The CDR3 is 13 amino acids. CDR1 is MGHRA, CDR2 YSYEKL, per germline. The CDR3 loop is CASSPAGWDTQYF. CDR3 DNA sequence: TGCGCCAGCAGCCCAGCAGGGTGGGATACGCAGTATTTT.

The sample holds one count of this clone. V and J are TRBV6-5 and TRBJ2-1; D is perhaps TRBD1 (7 bases). Trimming removed 2 bases from V and 5 bases from J, with 13 bases in between. This CDR3 has 15 amino acids. CDR1 MNHEY and CDR2 SVGAGI come from the germline V gene. CDR3 nucleotides: TGTGCCAGCAGTTACGAACAGGGGAGGAACAATGAGCAGTTCTTC. It is translated as CASSYEQGRNNEQFF.

The V gene is TRBV15, the J gene TRBJ1-1; 7 bases map to TRBD1. Germline V gene sequence: CDR1 LNHNV, CDR2 YYDKDF (reference sequence). Unmatched junction bases numbered 11, after V lost 1 base and J lost 6 bases. The CDR3 runs 16 residues. CDR3 DNA sequence: TGTGCCACCAGCAGAGGCACCCAGAGGGGGCCGCCTGAAGCTTTCTTT. Amino acids: CATSRGTQRGPPEAFF.